This T cell receptor (beta chain) was sequenced during a study of technical replicates of blood from a handful of donors. This CDR3 spans 15 amino acids. CDR1 MNHEY and CDR2 SVGAGI come from the germline V gene. V lost 5 bases and J lost 6; bases outside the gene matches: 2. This table comes from immunoSEQ multiplex PCR, and its TCRdb copy is limited to in-frame clones, with some not included. The profile shows under 85,000 clones, approximately 97% of them singletons. This sequence joins TRBV6-5 and TRBJ2-2; TRBD2 aligns across 14 bases. The sample taken for sequencing was T cells isolated from PBMCs. The TCR was taken from a human donor in good health. This CDR3 is CASSQGLAGAGELFF. The CDR3 nucleotides are TGTGCCAGCAGTCAGGGACTAGCGGGGGCCGGGGAGCTGTTTTTT.